These 30 T cell receptor beta chains were sequenced from one sample in a study of cytomegalovirus exposure and HLA in healthy donors. PCR employed 60 Vbeta and 13 Jbeta primers. Libraries were prepared by immunoSEQ multiplex PCR; TCRdb keeps only in-frame clonotypes and omits some of them. The sample holds roughly 180,000 clones, around 82% seen once. Sequences were obtained from PBMCs. The receptors shown here come from a boy aged 10-17 years in good health and CMV-seronegative.

This chain uses TRBV9 with TRBJ2-3; 9 positions agree with TRBD2. Germline CDR1 SGDLS, CDR2 YYNGEE. V trimming: 1 base; J trimming: 1 base; junction bases outside the gene matches: 1. The CDR3 has 15 residues. The CDR3 is CASSVIAGGTDTQYF. As DNA, the CDR3 is TGTGCCAGCAGCGTAATAGCGGGAGGCACAGATACGCAGTATTTT.

The rearrangement uses TRBV7-9 and TRBJ1-4, with D possibly being TRBD1 (6 bases). This CDR3 is built from 18 residues. Trimming removed 4 bases from V and 8 bases from J, with 26 bases in between. CDR1 is SEHNR and CDR2 is FQNEAQ in the germline V gene (reference sequence). The CDR3 sequence is CASSSPPPGTLMGEKLFF. Here the CDR3 DNA reads TGTGCCAGCAGCTCGCCCCCCCCCGGGACACTAATGGGGGAAAAACTGTTTTTT.

The chain carries TRBV4-1 and TRBJ2-2, with D unresolved. The CDR3 covers 12 residues. Germline values: CDR1 MGHRA, CDR2 YSYEKL. Trimming removed 5 bases at V and 6 bases at J, with 7 bases between. CDR3 sequence: CASSYTSGELFF. CDR3 coding DNA: TGCGCCAGCAGCTACACGTCCGGGGAGCTGTTTTTT.

The chain is built from TRBV13 and TRBJ2-2; D possibly corresponds to TRBD1 (5 bases). V gave up 11 bases and J gave up 1 base, with 11 bases separating them. From germline, CDR1 is PRHDT and CDR2 FYEKMQ (reference sequence). The CDR3 runs 13 residues. CDR3 region: CALRALNTGELFF. The CDR3 DNA follows: TGTGCCCTCAGGGCCCTGAACACCGGGGAGCTGTTTTTT.

The gene calls are TRBV5-4 and TRBJ2-7; 8 nucleotides match TRBD2. The germline gives CDR1 SGHNT, CDR2 YYREEE (reference sequence). Germline trimming cut 9 bases from V and 7 bases from J; bases unmatched to any gene: 18. There are 15 residues in the CDR3. CDR3 amino acids: CATVQGAGDLGEQYF. The CDR3 DNA follows: TGTGCCACTGTACAGGGAGCGGGGGACCTCGGGGAGCAGTACTTC.

The gene calls are TRBV11-2 and TRBJ1-6, with D uncertain. The CDR3 is made up of 15 amino acids. V was trimmed by 1 base and J by 9 bases, leaving 13 bases between them. Germline V lookup: CDR1 SGHAT, CDR2 FQNNGV. The CDR3 loop is CASSLAEVESSPLHF. CDR3 nucleotide sequence: TGTGCCAGCAGCTTAGCCGAGGTCGAGAGTTCACCCCTCCACTTT.

V is TRBV30 and J is TRBJ1-4; TRBD1 is a possible D gene (5 bases). The CDR3 is 15 amino acids. CDR1 and CDR2 from the germline V gene are GTSNPN and SVGIG (reference sequence). The germline V and J ends were trimmed by 2 bases and 3 bases, with 13 bases remaining between them. The CDR3 sequence: CAWSLVGGANEKLFF. CDR3 in DNA: TGTGCCTGGAGTCTGGTAGGAGGGGCTAATGAAAAACTGTTTTTT.

V gene TRBV5-1 combines with J gene TRBJ2-2; no clear D gene. CDR3 size: 14 residues. CDR1 and CDR2 (germline): SGHRS, YFSETQ. Trimming removed 0 bases at V and 1 base at J, with 4 bases between. The CDR3 nucleotides are TGCGCCAGCAGCTTGGACAAGAACACCGGGGAGCTGTTTTTT. Its translation is CASSLDKNTGELFF.

The V gene is TRBV30, the J gene TRBJ2-1; D remains unclear. The germline V gene has CDR1 GTSNPN and CDR2 SVGIG (reference sequence). The CDR3 covers 18 residues. Trimming pared 2 bases from V and 2 bases from J, leaving 22 bases between. CDR3 sequence reads: CAWSLDGLITVAYNEQFF. As DNA, the CDR3 is TGTGCCTGGAGTCTTGACGGCCTAATCACAGTCGCCTACAATGAGCAGTTCTTC.

The chain couples TRBV10-3 to TRBJ2-1; 8 positions match TRBD2. Germline assignment: CDR1 ENHRY and CDR2 SYGVKD. The CDR3 has 17 amino acids. The trim removed 0 bases at V and 8 bases at J, leaving 12 bases unmatched. In DNA, the CDR3 is TGTGCCATCAGTGAGTCGATTCCGGGCGCCGGGGGGGATGAGCAGTTCTTC. It translates to CAISESIPGAGGDEQFF.

The chain uses TRBV9 and TRBJ2-5; perhaps TRBD1 as D (6 bases). CDR1 and CDR2 (germline): SGDLS, YYNGEE. Trimming removed 0 bases from V and 0 bases from J, with 9 bases in between. The CDR3 runs 15 residues. CDR3 sequence (DNA): TGTGCCAGCAGCGTAGACACAGGGAACCAAGAGACCCAGTACTTC. Protein sequence: CASSVDTGNQETQYF. The full variable domain, in which reference TRBV9 and TRBJ2-5 provide the parts outside the CDR3, is DSGVTQTPKHLITATGQRVTLRCSPRSGDLSVYWYQQSLDQGLQFLIQYYNGEERAKGNILERFSAQQFPDLHSELNLSSLELGDSALYFCASSVDTGNQETQYFGPGTRLLVL.

The chain combines TRBV6-1 with TRBJ2-7; 12 positions agree with TRBD2. From germline, CDR1 is MNHNS and CDR2 SASEGT. The CDR3 has 14 residues. V was clipped by 7 bases and J by 4 bases; unmatched bases: 5. The CDR3 DNA follows: TGTGCCAGCACCAGACTAGCGGGAGAGTACGAGCAGTACTTC. This encodes CASTRLAGEYEQYF.

CDR3 sequence (DNA): TGCGCCAGCAGCTTGGGGAAGGCCGGGACAGGGCCTTTTATGGCTGAAGCTTTCTTT. Amino acid sequence: CASSLGKAGTGPFMAEAFF. This chain connects TRBV5-1 to TRBJ1-1, with 9 bases matching TRBD1. Germline trimming cut 0 bases from V and 6 bases from J; bases unmatched to any gene: 18. The CDR3 spans 19 residues. The germline gives CDR1 SGHRS, CDR2 YFSETQ.

The gene calls are TRBV10-1 and TRBJ2-7; TRBD1 aligns across 7 bases. The germline gives CDR1 WNHNN, CDR2 SYGVQD (reference sequence). J lost 4 bases, V lost 5 bases, and 11 bases had no gene match. The CDR3 covers 15 residues. The CDR3 bases are TGCGCCAGCAGTTCCCGGGACAGCGGTGCGTACGAGCAGTACTTC. It translates to CASSSRDSGAYEQYF.

This sequence joins TRBV6-5 and TRBJ2-1, with 10 nucleotides matching TRBD1. The germline gives CDR1 MNHEY, CDR2 SVGAGI. The CDR3 is made up of 15 amino acids. With 6 bases clipped from V and 6 bases from J, the junction kept 8 bases outside the gene matches. The CDR3 is CASRTGTGDPNEQFF. The CDR3 bases are TGTGCCAGCAGAACCGGGACAGGGGATCCCAATGAGCAGTTCTTC.

The chain carries TRBV10-3 and TRBJ2-2; the D is unclear. V lost 0 bases and J lost 3, with 8 bases in between. This CDR3 comprises 15 residues. The germline CDR1 and CDR2 sequences are ENHRY and SYGVKD. CDR3: CAISESQAHTGELFF. Written as DNA, the CDR3 is TGTGCCATCAGTGAGTCGCAGGCGCACACCGGGGAGCTGTTTTTT.

The table lists this clone with a few counts. The CDR3 DNA is TGTGCCAGCAGCCCCCCCGGGGAAAAACGGACCATATATTTT. Its translation: CASSPPGEKRTIYF. The genes are TRBV5-4 and TRBJ1-3; D is undetermined. The V end lost 4 bases, the J end lost 10 bases, and 18 bases lay between the germline ends. CDR1 and CDR2 from the germline V gene are SGHNT and YYREEE (reference sequence). There are 14 residues in the CDR3. The full variable domain, with the rest looked up from reference TRBV5-4 and TRBJ1-3, is ETGVTQSPTHLIKTRGQQVTLRCSSQSGHNTVSWYQQALGQGPQFIFQYYREEENGRGNFPPRFSGLQFPNYSSELNVNALELDDSALYLCASSPPGEKRTIYFGEGSWLTVV.

V gene TRBV9 combines with J gene TRBJ1-2, with 7 bases matching TRBD1. The CDR3 is made up of 12 amino acids. Trimming cost V 0 bases and J 12 bases; bases outside gene matches: 5. CDR1 SGDLS and CDR2 YYNGEE come from the germline V gene. The CDR3 nucleotides are TGTGCCAGCAGCGTAGGGACAGGCCATCACACCTTC. This encodes CASSVGTGHHTF.

This clone was recorded a few times. This chain uses TRBV5-1 with TRBJ1-1; D unclear. In germline, CDR1 is SGHRS, CDR2 YFSETQ. The CDR3 contains 15 residues. With 5 bases removed from V and 0 bases from J, the gap between germline ends came to 14 bases. The CDR3 sequence is CASRPPGAMNTEAFF. In DNA form, the CDR3 reads TGCGCCAGCAGACCCCCCGGAGCAATGAACACTGAAGCTTTCTTT.

This clone was seen only once. The chain is built from TRBV7-8 and TRBJ2-1, with 11 nucleotides matching TRBD2. V dropped 2 bases and J dropped 9; count of bases not matched to a gene: 6. CDR3 length: 15 residues. Germline CDR1 and CDR2: SGHVS and FQNEAQ. DNA for the CDR3: TGTGCCAGCAGCTTACTAGCGGGGGGCCAGGTTGAGCAGTTCTTC. Its protein product is CASSLLAGGQVEQFF.

The chain recombines TRBV6-5 with TRBJ1-2; 8 positions agree with TRBD1. Per germline, CDR1 MNHEY and CDR2 SVGAGI. The CDR3 is 14 residues long. V shed 6 bases, J shed 3 bases, and the junction held 6 bases outside the gene matches. CDR3 in DNA: TGTGCCAGCAGGCAGGACAGGGCCCACTATGGCTACACCTTC. It specifies CASRQDRAHYGYTF.

The rearrangement joins TRBV28 to TRBJ1-4; 7 bases map to TRBD1. The CDR3 loop spans 17 amino acids. Per the germline V gene, CDR1 is MDHEN and CDR2 is SYDVKM. With V trimmed by 9 bases and J by 4 bases, 17 bases remained unmatched. CDR3 protein: CASVSGGALLGNEKLFF. CDR3 coding DNA: TGTGCCAGTGTGTCAGGGGGAGCCCTTTTGGGTAATGAAAAACTGTTTTTT.

The rearrangement uses TRBV4-1 and TRBJ2-3; the D gene is possibly TRBD2 (5 bases). Looked up from germline, CDR1 is MGHRA and CDR2 is YSYEKL. Trimming removed 0 bases from V and 4 bases from J, with 11 bases in between. The CDR3 consists of 15 residues. CDR3 sequence: CASSQDARGADTQYF. The CDR3 DNA reads as TGCGCCAGCAGCCAAGATGCTCGGGGAGCAGATACGCAGTATTTT.

This clone was recorded only once. The chain has TRBV27 and TRBJ2-1; D is undetermined. V lost 5 bases and J lost 2, with 16 bases in between. Germline CDR1 and CDR2: MNHEY and SMNVEV (reference sequence). The CDR3 loop spans 16 amino acids. CDR3 protein: CASSPPDTKAYNEQFF. The CDR3 DNA is TGTGCCAGCAGTCCCCCAGACACGAAGGCCTACAATGAGCAGTTCTTC.

This chain links TRBV7-9 with TRBJ1-1; 9 bases map to TRBD1. V lost 6 bases to trimming and J lost 4 bases; unmatched junction nucleotides: 6. CDR3 length: 14 residues. Germline lookup yields CDR1 SEHNR and CDR2 FQNEAQ (reference sequence). The chain's CDR3 is CASRRTGDSTEAFF. CDR3 DNA sequence: TGTGCCAGCAGACGGACAGGGGATAGCACTGAAGCTTTCTTT.

The rearrangement links TRBV9 to TRBJ1-1; D may be TRBD1 (5 bases). Trimming removed 7 bases at V and 10 bases at J, with 11 bases between. This CDR3 region has 10 residues. Per germline, CDR1 SGDLS and CDR2 YYNGEE. CDR3 region: CASGSGGAFF. CDR3 nucleotide sequence: TGTGCCAGCGGGTCCGGGGGAGCTTTCTTT.

This chain joins TRBV7-8 and TRBJ2-7, with TRBD2 matching over 12 bases. V lost 5 bases and J lost 1; bases outside the gene matches: 3. Germline lookup yields CDR1 SGHVS and CDR2 FQNEAQ. The CDR3 extends over 15 amino acids. The CDR3: CASSPLAGGSYEQYF. The CDR3 DNA reads as TGTGCCAGCAGCCCACTAGCGGGGGGTTCCTACGAGCAGTACTTC. The variable domain in full, completed from reference TRBV7-8 and TRBJ2-7, reads GAGVSQSPRYKVAKRGQDVALRCDPISGHVSLFWYQQALGQGPEFLTYFQNEAQLDKSGLPSDRFFAERPEGSVSTLKIQRTQQEDSAVYLCASSPLAGGSYEQYFGPGTRLTVT.

This clone was seen only once. This chain uses TRBV13 with TRBJ2-1; D is ambiguous. Trimming stripped 5 bases from V and 8 bases from J, with 7 bases between. The CDR3 loop spans 11 amino acids. Germline V gene sequence: CDR1 PRHDT, CDR2 FYEKMQ (reference sequence). The CDR3 region has the DNA TGTGCCAGCAGCCATGTAGATGAGCAGTTCTTC. Its translation is CASSHVDEQFF.

This chain uses TRBV2 with TRBJ2-1, with 8 bases matching TRBD2. The CDR3 length is 15 residues. With V trimmed by 8 bases and J by 0 bases, 6 bases remained unmatched. CDR1 SNHLY and CDR2 FYNNEI come from the germline V gene. The CDR3 DNA sequence: TGTGCCAGCGGATCCGGGACTAGCTCCTACAATGAGCAGTTCTTC. This translates into CASGSGTSSYNEQFF.

The chain carries TRBV19 and TRBJ1-5; D gene unclear. The length of the CDR3 is 14 residues. The V end lost 0 bases, the J end lost 5 bases, and 8 bases lay between the germline ends. Germline V lookup: CDR1 LNHDA, CDR2 SQIVND (reference sequence). This CDR3 is CASSIDGGYQPQHF. In nucleotides, the CDR3 is TGTGCCAGTAGTATAGATGGAGGGTATCAGCCCCAGCATTTT.